This T cell receptor (beta chain) was observed in a study of cytomegalovirus exposure and HLA in healthy donors (dated by TCRdb to the late 2010s). Context from the whole study: In an earlier analysis of fewer than 750 of the donors, about 270 Gb of sequence data and 100 million or so unique TCR beta sequences from about 179 million T cells were reported. About 280 gigabases of sequencing data and around 80 million unique TCR sequences made up an early release that covered 500 to 700 HLA-typed donors. Among the roughly 400 genotyped donors, approximately 82% belonged to the genetic ancestry cluster associated with self-reported Caucasian donors. The study aimed to test whether signatures of past pathogen exposure could be identified by cataloging public T cell receptors. The study used immunosequencing to profile the T cell repertoires of approximately 650 subjects and linked those repertoires to cytomegalovirus serostatus. In addition to the first cohort of approximately 650 subjects, a separate validation cohort of 130 or so different subjects was used. High-throughput TCR immunosequencing, statistical association of individual TCRs with disease status, and machine learning were combined to predict cytomegalovirus infection status. A later analysis re-analyzed previously published TCR beta repertoires from about 730 donors and added high-resolution HLA genotyping to study TCR occurrence patterns. In the later analysis, no new phenotypic data were used to find candidate immune exposures; instead, reliance was placed on TCR beta sequences and their occurrence across donors. To decide whether each TCR beta V gene segment behaved as functional or pseudogenic, an earlier analysis of 587 of the donors relied on high-throughput TCR beta sequencing. Alongside the repertoire data, information on donor age, sex, ethnicity and CMV serostatus was compiled. Genome-wide SNP genotypes for about 65% of the 666 donors were used in a later genetic analysis, which treated that subset as a discovery cohort. All discovery cohort repertoires had been generated using a single sequencing platform. Both class I and class II loci were covered by HLA typing, at four-digit resolution. Typing coverage differed by locus: A, B, C, DRB1 and DQB1 were typed in roughly 620-630 donors, DQA1 in 522, DPA1 in 600 to 610, and DPB1 in roughly 450. Four or five DR-DQ haplotypes were handled as single units for association and clustering because linkage in the cohort was strong. Among a few hundred genotyped donors of the cohort, an average of around 240,000 unique TCR beta nucleotide sequences were sequenced per donor, roughly 20% of them non-productive.

Libraries were built with the immunoSEQ multiplex PCR assay. The multiplex PCR relied on a mix of 60 forward primers for TCR Vbeta segments and 13 reverse primers for TCR Jbeta segments. Amplification of the CDR3 region of rearranged TCR beta genes was performed with a multiplex PCR assay on genomic DNA. On the Illumina HiSeq System, the amplified TCR beta libraries were sequenced as 87-base-pair reads. The study's processing was this. Across the 640 or so repertoires, a later analysis counted 75 million to 90 million unique TCR beta chains, roughly 11 million of which were shared by at least two donors. Raw reads were error-corrected and collapsed into unique sequences by a nearest-neighbor algorithm in which closely related sequences were merged to remove PCR and sequencing errors. Alignment of CDR3 sequences to IMGT reference sequences was used to assign V, D and J gene segments. For a sequence to be retained, at least a six-nucleotide match to both a V gene segment and a J gene segment was required. A rearrangement was called productive if the CDR3 had no stop codons and remained in frame with V and J, and every other rearrangement was called non-productive. Following IMGT convention, CDR3 was defined as the stretch from the second conserved V-encoded cysteine to the conserved J-encoded phenylalanine. The earlier analysis of fewer than 700 of the donors excluded sequences that lacked an unambiguous match to a single V gene segment. In an earlier analysis of a few hundred of the donors, V segments were called functional above 56.7% productive rearrangements and were called segregating when the between-donor standard deviation exceeded 5%. A statistical classification framework was built to diagnose cytomegalovirus status from the catalog of TCR beta chain sequences. A later analysis assigned V and J genes by comparing TCR nucleotide sequences with IMGT/GENE-DB human TR gene sequences. A later analysis assigned CDR3 sequences and most-parsimonious VDJ recombination scenarios with the TCRdist pipeline. In a later analysis, each TCR beta chain was defined by its CDR3 amino acid sequence together with its V-gene family, and reads lacking a unique V-gene family were excluded. A later analysis removed 592 highly shared, low-generation-probability nucleotide sequences to deal with suspected cross-contamination and a sequencing artifact. A later analysis calculated a clonal expansion index for each public chain from normalized within-repertoire ranks of inferred template counts. In a later analysis, generation probabilities were computed with a VDJ recombination model fitted to out-of-frame rearrangements, and the resulting probabilities were checked against IGoR. In a later analysis, TCR-TCR, TCR-HLA and TCR-CMV co-occurrence was scored with hypergeometric tests, and a repertoire-size bias correction was applied to TCR pairs. A later analysis estimated false discovery rates by permuting HLA or CMV assignments 20 times. In a later analysis, co-occurring TCRs were grouped with DBSCAN, and TCRdist sequence similarity was added when clustering was performed within HLA-allele-positive subsets. For co-occurrence clustering, repertoires with fewer than 30,000 or more than 120,000 public chains were excluded, along with several repertoires with anomalous nucleotide sharing. Drawn from immuneACCESS, this table holds only the in-frame rearrangements with V and J called that TCRdb kept. Clones are partly lost; checked studies trace under half to an unresolved V gene and leave the rest unexplained. V, J and clone size derive from that table, while D and trimming were established from the DNA sequence. This sample is represented by around 210,000 clones; 65% to 85% of them were singletons. Of the sample, roughly 3% falls within the top ten clones.

The germline V gene provides CDR1 SGDLS and CDR2 YYNGEE. V is cut by 4 bases and J by 2 bases, and the space between the germline ends is 11 bases. Spanning cysteine to phenylalanine, the CDR3 consists of 14 amino acids. Just CDR3 DNA is preserved here, 42 bases in frame from base 1. Results and caveats for the whole study, not just this receptor: Correlated functional status among segregating V segments might be attributable to linkage disequilibrium, but an unknown experimental factor could not be ruled out. According to a later analysis, parvovirus B19, influenza, CMV and Epstein-Barr virus appeared linked to several top co-occurrence clusters. Because counts were too low, 15 or so rarely observed V segments, including chromosome 9 orphons, were excluded from the earlier analysis of 587 of the donors. Most CMV-associated TCR beta chains appeared to be HLA-restricted in a later analysis, and the HLA associations seemed to be driven largely by CMV exposure. A cluster of highly shared sequence variants was judged likely to represent a technical artifact of the sequencing pipeline. Broadly in line with IMGT annotations, most TCR beta V segments showed up in productive rearrangements about 90% or about 30% of the time in an earlier analysis of some 590 of the donors. Most TCR sequences were observed very rarely across donors, whereas some public TCRs were present in many individuals. The classifier was reported to diagnose cytomegalovirus status with high specificity and sensitivity in both the original cohort and the validation cohort. At a false discovery rate of 0.05, a later analysis linked 16,000 or so TCR beta sequences to specific HLA alleles. In the study, around 150 TCR beta chains were listed as associated with cytomegalovirus. Presence/absence analyses assumed roughly uniform sequencing depth across donors, an assumption that may not hold. An association between a missense DCLRE1C variant and V-gene and J-gene trimming of TCR beta chains was found in a later genetic analysis and replicated in an independent cohort. Only TCR beta chains were sequenced in this cohort, and the absence of alpha or paired-chain data limited detectable features. Because HLA typing was unavailable for some donors at each locus, only the typed subset was used in association tests. Compared with the 666-donor mean, donors in an Asian-associated ancestry cluster had fewer N-insertions in productive TCRs, according to a later genetic analysis. Strong co-occurrence of HLA alleles, especially DR and DQ, made assigning TCR associations to individual alleles difficult. According to a later analysis, TCR association rates differed among HLA loci, with DRB1 alleles showing the most associated TCRs and HLA-C alleles showing the fewest. Three of the identified cytomegalovirus-associated TCR beta chains were confirmed in vitro to be specific for cytomegalovirus antigens. A further reported finding was that TCR beta sequences accurately predicted the HLA-A and HLA-B alleles for most subjects in the first cohort. Some IMGT-functional V segments, including TRBV6-2 and TRBV6-3, could not be distinguished by the 87-base-pair reads and were therefore excluded. It was suggested by the authors that the approach could potentially be generalized to other disease states and immunological phenotypes. Immune exposure information for the cohort was limited to CMV serostatus. Compared with equally common non-associated chains, HLA-associated TCR beta chains in a later analysis were more clonally expanded and had lower generation probabilities.

For this clone: Its target antigen remains unknown. No base quality values were provided; no much bigger clone lies one nucleotide off.

The cohort comprised 666 healthy bone marrow donors. Cohort members were all nominally healthy when sampled, although unrecorded immune exposures were likely present. The donor tested CMV seronegative, placing the donor among the 350 or so seronegative members of the cohort. A peripheral blood sample was collected from each donor, and TCR beta sequencing was performed on peripheral blood mononuclear cells. Genomic DNA extraction from the blood cell samples was performed with the Qiagen DNeasy Blood Extraction Kit. This TCR came from a woman aged 25 to 45 in good health and CMV-seronegative. The sequenced sample consisted of PBMCs. The receptor chain draws on TRBV9 and TRBJ2-3; the D gene is possibly TRBD2, with 5 bases matching. The DNA sequence follows: TGTGCCAGCAGCCCTGGACTGACCACAGATACGCAGTATTTT. Translated, it gives CASSPGLTTDTQYF.